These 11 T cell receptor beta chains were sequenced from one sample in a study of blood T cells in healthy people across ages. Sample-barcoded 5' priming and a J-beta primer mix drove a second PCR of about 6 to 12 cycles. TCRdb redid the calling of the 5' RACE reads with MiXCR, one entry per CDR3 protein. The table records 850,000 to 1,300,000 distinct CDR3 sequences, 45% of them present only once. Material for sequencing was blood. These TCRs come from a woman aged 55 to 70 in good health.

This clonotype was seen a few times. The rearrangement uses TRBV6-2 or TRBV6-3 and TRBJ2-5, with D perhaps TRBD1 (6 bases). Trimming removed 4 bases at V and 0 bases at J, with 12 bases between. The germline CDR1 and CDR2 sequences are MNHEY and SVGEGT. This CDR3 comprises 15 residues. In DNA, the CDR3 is TGTGCCAGCAGTTTGGGGGCAGAGTACCAAGAGACCCAGTACTTC. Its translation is CASSLGAEYQETQYF.

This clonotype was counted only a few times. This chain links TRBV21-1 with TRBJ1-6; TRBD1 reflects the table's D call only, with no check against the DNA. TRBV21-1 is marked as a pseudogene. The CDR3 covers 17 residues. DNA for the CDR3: TGTGCCAGCAGCAAATCGGTCAGGGTAGCCGCAAATTCACCCCTCCACTTT. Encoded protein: CASSKSVRVAANSPLHF.

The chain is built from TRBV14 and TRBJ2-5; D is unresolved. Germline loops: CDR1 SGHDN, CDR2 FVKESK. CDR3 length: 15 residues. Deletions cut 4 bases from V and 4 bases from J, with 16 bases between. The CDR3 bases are TGTGCCAGCAGCCTCGCCCATGGACCTAGAGAGACCCAGTACTTC. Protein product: CASSLAHGPRETQYF. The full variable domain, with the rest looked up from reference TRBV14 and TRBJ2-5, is EAGVTQFPSHSVIEKGQTVTLRCDPISGHDNLYWYRRVMGKEIKFLLHFVKESKQDESGMPNNRFLAERTGGTYSTLKVQPAELEDSGVYFCASSLAHGPRETQYFGPGTRLLVL.

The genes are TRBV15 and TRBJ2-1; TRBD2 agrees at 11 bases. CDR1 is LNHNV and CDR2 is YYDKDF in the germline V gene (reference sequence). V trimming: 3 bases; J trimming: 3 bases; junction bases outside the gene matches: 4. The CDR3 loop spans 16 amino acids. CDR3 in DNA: TGTGCCACCAGCAGCAAACTAGCGGGAGTCTACAATGAGCAGTTCTTC. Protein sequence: CATSSKLAGVYNEQFF.

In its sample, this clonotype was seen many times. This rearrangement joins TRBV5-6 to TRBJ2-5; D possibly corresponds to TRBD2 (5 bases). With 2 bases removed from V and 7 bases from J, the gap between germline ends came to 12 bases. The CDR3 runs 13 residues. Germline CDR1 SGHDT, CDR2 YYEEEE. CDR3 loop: CASSLDYIGTQYF. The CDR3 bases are TGTGCCAGCAGCTTAGACTACATCGGGACCCAGTACTTC.

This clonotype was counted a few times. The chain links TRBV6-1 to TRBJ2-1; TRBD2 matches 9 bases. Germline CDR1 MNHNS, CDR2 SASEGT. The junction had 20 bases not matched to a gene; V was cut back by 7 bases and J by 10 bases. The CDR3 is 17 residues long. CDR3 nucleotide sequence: TGTGCCAGCACCTACCCCTCGGGGTTAGCGGGAGTAGGGGAGCAGTTCTTC. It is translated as CASTYPSGLAGVGEQFF.

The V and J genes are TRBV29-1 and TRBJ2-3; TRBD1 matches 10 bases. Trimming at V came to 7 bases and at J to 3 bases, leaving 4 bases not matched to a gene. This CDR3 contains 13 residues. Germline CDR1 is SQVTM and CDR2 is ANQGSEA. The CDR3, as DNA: TGCAGCGCAGACAGGGGGCGAACAGATACGCAGTATTTT. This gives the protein CSADRGRTDTQYF.

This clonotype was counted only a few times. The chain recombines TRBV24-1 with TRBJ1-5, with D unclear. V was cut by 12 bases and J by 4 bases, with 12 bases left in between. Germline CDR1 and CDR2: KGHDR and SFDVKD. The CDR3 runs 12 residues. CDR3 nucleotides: TGTGCCTCTCCAGAAGCAAATCAGCCCCAGCATTTT. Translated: CASPEANQPQHF.

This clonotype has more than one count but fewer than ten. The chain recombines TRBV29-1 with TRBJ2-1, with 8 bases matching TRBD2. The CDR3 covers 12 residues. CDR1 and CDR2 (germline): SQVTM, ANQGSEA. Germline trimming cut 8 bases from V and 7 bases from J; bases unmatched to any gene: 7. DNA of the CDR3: TGCAGCCCCGCAAGCGGGAGTAATGAGCAGTTCTTC. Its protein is CSPASGSNEQFF.

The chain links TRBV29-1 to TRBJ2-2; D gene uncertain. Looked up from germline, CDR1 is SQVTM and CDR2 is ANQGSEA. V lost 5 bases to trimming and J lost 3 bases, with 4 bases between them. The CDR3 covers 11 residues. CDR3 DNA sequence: TGCAGCGTTCTTTACACCGGGGAGCTGTTTTTT. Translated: CSVLYTGELFF.

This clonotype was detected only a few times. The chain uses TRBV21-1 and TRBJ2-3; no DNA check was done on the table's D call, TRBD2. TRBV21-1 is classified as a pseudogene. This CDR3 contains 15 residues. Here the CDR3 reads CASSVWTGGTDTQYF. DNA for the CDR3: TGTGCCAGCAGCGTGTGGACGGGAGGGACAGATACGCAGTATTTT.